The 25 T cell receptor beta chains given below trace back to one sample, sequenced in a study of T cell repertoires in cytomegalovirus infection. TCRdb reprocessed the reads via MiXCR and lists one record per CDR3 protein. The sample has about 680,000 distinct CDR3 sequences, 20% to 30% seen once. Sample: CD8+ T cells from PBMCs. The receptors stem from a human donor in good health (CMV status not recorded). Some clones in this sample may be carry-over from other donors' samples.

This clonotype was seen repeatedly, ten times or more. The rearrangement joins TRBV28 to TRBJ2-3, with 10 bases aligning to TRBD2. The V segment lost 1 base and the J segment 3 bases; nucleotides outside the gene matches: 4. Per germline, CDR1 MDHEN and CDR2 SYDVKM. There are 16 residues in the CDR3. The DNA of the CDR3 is TGTGCCAGCAGTTTATACCTAGCGGGGGTAACAGATACGCAGTATTTT. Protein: CASSLYLAGVTDTQYF.

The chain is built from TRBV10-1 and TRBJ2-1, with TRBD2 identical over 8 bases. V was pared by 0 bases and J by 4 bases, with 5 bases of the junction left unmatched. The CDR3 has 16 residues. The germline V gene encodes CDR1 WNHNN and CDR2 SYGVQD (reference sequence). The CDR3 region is CASSESIAGSYNEQFF. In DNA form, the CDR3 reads TGCGCCAGCAGTGAGTCGATAGCGGGGTCATACAATGAGCAGTTCTTC.

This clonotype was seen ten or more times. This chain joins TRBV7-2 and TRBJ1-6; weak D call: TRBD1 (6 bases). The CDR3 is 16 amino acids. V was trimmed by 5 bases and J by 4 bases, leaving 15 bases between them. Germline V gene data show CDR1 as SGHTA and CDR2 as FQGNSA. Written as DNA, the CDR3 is TGTGCCAGCAGCCATGAGGGGGATGGGTATAATTCACCCCTCCACTTT. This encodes CASSHEGDGYNSPLHF.

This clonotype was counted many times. This chain's CDR3 is CASSPTRGTNEKLFF. The DNA of the CDR3 is TGTGCCAGCAGTCCTACTAGGGGGACTAATGAAAAACTGTTTTTT. The rearrangement links TRBV7-2 to TRBJ1-4; tentative D call: TRBD1 (6 bases). V dropped 6 bases and J dropped 2 bases, with 13 bases sitting between them. The CDR3 consists of 15 residues. Germline-derived CDR1 and CDR2 are SGHTA and FQGNSA.

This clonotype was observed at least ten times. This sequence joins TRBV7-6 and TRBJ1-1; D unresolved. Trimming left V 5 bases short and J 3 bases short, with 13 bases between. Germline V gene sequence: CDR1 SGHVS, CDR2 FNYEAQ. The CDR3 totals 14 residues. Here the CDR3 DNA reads TGTGCCAGCAGCAGGCTAGCCGGGGACACTGAAGCTTTCTTT. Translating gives CASSRLAGDTEAFF. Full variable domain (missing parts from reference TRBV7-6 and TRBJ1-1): GAGVSQSPRYKVTKRGQDVALRCDPISGHVSLYWYRQALGQGPEFLTYFNYEAQQDKSGLPNDRFSAERPEGSISTLTIQRTEQRDSAMYRCASSRLAGDTEAFFGQGTRLTVV.

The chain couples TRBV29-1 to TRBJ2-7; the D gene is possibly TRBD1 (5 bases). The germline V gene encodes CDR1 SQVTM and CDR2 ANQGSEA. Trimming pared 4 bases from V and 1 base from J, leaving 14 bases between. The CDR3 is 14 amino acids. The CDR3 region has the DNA TGCAGCGTTGTTTTGCTACAGGTGTCCTACGAGCAGTACTTC. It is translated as CSVVLLQVSYEQYF.

CDR3 protein: CASSSGDWVGEQYF. Here the CDR3 DNA reads TGTGCCAGCAGCTCAGGAGATTGGGTAGGCGAGCAGTACTTC. The chain couples TRBV5-4 to TRBJ2-7; D call uncertain. V was shortened by 3 bases and J by 6 bases, with 16 bases between the two germline ends. This CDR3 is built from 14 residues. CDR1 is SGHNT and CDR2 is YYREEE in the germline V gene (reference sequence).

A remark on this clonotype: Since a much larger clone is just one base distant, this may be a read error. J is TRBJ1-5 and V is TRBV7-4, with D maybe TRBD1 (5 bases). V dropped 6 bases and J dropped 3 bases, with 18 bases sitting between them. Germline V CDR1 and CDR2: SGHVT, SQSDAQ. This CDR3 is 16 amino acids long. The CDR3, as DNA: TGTGCCAGCAGTTCCCGCGACAGCAATAACAATCAGCCCCAGCATTTT. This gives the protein CASSSRDSNNNQPQHF.

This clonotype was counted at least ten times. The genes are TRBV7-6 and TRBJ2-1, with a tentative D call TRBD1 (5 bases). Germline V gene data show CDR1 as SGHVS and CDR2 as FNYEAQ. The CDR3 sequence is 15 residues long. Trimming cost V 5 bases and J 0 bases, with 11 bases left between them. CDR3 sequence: CASSKTVNSYNEQFF. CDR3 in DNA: TGTGCCAGCAGCAAGACAGTTAACTCCTACAATGAGCAGTTCTTC.

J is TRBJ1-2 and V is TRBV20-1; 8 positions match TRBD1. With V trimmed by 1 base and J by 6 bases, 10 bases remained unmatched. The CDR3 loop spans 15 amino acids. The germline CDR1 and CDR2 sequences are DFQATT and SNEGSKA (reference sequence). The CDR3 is CSARVSRTGRDGYTF. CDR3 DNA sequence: TGCAGTGCTAGAGTATCCCGGACAGGGAGGGATGGCTACACCTTC.

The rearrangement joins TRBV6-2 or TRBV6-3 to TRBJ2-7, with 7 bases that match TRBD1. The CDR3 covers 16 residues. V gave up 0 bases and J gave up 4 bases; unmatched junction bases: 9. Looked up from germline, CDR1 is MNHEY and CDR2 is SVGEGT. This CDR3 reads CASSYSDAGGAYEQYV. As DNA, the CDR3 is TGTGCCAGCAGTTACTCAGACGCAGGGGGAGCTTACGAGCAGTACGTC.

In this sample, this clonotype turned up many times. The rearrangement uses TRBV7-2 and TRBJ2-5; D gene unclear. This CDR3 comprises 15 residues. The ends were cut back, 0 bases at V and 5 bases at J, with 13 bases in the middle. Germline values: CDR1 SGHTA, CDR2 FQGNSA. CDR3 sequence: CASSLATDRSETQYF. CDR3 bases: TGTGCCAGCAGCTTAGCAACAGATCGGTCGGAGACCCAGTACTTC.

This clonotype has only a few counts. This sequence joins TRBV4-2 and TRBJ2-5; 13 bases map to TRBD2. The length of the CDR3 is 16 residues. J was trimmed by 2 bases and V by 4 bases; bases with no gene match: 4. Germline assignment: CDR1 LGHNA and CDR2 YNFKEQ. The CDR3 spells CASSPRTSGGQETQYF. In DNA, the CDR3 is TGTGCCAGCAGCCCTCGGACTAGCGGGGGACAAGAGACCCAGTACTTC.

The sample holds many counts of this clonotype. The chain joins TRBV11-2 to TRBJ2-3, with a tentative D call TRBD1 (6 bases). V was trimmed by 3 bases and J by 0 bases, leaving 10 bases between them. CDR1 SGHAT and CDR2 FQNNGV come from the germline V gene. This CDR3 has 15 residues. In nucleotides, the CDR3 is TGTGCCAGCAGCTTCCGGACAGCTAGCACAGATACGCAGTATTTT. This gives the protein CASSFRTASTDTQYF.

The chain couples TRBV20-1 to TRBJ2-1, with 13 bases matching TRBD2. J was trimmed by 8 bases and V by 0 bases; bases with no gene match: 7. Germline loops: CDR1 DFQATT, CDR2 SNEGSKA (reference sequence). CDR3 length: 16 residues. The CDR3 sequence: CSARDQTSGGAYEQFF. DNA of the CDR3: TGCAGTGCTAGAGATCAAACTAGCGGGGGGGCCTATGAGCAGTTCTTC.

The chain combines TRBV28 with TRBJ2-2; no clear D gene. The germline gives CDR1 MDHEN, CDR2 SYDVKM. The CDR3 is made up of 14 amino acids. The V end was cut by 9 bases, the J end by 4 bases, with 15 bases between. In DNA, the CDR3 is TGTGCCAGTGTTACTACCCAACGCACCGGGGAGCTGTTTTTT. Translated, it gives CASVTTQRTGELFF.

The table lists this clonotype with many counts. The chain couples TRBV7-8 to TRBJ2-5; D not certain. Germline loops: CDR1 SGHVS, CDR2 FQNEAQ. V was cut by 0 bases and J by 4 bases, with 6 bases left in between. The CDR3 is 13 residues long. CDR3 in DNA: TGTGCCAGCAGCTTAGCGTTCGGAGAGACCCAGTACTTC. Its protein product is CASSLAFGETQYF.

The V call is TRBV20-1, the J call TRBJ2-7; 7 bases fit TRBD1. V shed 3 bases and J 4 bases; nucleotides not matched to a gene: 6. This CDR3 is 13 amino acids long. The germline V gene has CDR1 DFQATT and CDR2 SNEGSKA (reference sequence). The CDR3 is CSARGTENYEQYV. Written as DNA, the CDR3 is TGCAGTGCTAGGGGGACAGAGAATTACGAGCAGTACGTC.

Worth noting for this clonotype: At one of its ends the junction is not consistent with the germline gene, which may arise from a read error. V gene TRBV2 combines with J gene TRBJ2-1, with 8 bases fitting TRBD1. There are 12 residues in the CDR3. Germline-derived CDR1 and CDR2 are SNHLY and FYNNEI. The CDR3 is CASSRPTGDLDF. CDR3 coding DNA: TGTGCCAGCAGTAGACCGACAGGGGATCTAGACTTC. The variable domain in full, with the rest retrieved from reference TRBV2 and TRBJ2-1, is EPEVTQTPSHQVTQMGQEVILRCVPISNHLYFYWYRQILGQKVEFLVSFYNNEISEKSEIFDDQFSVERPDGSNFTLKIRSTKLEDSAMYFCASSRPTGDLDFGPGTRLTVL.

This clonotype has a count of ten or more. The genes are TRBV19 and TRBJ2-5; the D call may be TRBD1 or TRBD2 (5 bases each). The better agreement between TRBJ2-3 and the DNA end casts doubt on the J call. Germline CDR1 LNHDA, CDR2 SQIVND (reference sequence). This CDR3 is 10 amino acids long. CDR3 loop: CASSGGTQYF. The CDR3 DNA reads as TGTGCCAGTAGTGGGGGTACGCAGTATTTT.

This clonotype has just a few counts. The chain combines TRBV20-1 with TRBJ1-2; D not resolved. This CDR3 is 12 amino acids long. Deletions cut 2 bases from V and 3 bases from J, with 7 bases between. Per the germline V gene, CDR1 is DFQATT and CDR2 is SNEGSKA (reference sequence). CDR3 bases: TGCAGTGCTAGAACCCCGTACTATGGCTACACCTTC. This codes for CSARTPYYGYTF.

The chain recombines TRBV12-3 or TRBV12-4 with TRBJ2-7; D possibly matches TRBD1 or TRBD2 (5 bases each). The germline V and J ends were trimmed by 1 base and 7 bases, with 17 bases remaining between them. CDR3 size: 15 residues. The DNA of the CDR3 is TGTGCCAGCAGTTTAGTCTCAGGGAGTTCGGGAGAGCAGTACTTC. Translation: CASSLVSGSSGEQYF.

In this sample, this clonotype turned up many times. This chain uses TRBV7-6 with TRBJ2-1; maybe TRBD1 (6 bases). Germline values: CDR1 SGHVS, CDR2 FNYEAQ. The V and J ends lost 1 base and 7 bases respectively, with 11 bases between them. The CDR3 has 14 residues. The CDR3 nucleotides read TGTGCCAGCAGCTTAGGGTCAGGGGTTAATGAGCAGTTCTTC. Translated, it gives CASSLGSGVNEQFF.

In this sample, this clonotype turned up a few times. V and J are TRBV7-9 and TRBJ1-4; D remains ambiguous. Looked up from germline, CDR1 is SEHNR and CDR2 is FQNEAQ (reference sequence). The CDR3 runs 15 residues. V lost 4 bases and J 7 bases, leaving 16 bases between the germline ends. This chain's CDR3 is CASSSPQNAGEKLFF. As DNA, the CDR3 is TGTGCCAGCAGCTCCCCCCAGAATGCGGGTGAAAAACTGTTTTTT.

The CDR3 region is CASSFRDREDEQYF. Here the CDR3 DNA reads TGTGCCAGCAGTTTCCGGGACAGGGAAGACGAGCAGTACTTC. The rearrangement uses TRBV2 and TRBJ2-7; TRBD1 aligns across 9 bases. The V gene end was trimmed by 5 bases and the J gene end by 5 bases; junction bases not matched to a gene: 7. CDR1 is SNHLY and CDR2 is FYNNEI in the germline V gene. CDR3 size: 14 residues.